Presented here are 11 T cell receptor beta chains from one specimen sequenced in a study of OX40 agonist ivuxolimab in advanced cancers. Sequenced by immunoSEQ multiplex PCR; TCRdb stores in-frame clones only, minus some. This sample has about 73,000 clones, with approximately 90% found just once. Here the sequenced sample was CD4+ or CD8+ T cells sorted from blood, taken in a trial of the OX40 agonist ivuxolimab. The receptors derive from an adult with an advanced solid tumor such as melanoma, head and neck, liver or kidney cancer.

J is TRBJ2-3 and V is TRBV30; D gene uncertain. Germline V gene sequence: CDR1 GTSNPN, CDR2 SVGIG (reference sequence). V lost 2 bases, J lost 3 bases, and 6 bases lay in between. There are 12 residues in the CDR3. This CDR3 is CAWSRKTDTQYF. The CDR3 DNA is TGTGCCTGGAGTCGGAAGACAGATACGCAGTATTTT.

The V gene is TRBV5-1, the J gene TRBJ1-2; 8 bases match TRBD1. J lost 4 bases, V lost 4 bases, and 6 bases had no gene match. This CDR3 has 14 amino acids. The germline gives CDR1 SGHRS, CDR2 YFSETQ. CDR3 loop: CASSIGQGGYGYTF. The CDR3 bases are TGCGCCAGCAGCATCGGACAGGGAGGCTATGGCTACACCTTC.

The CDR3 region has the DNA TGTGCCAGCAGTGGGGGGACAGGAGCGACTCAAGAGACCCAGTACTTC. Its translation: CASSGGTGATQETQYF. V usage is TRBV2 and J usage is TRBJ2-5, with 8 bases fitting TRBD1. Losses at the gene ends were 4 bases for V and 2 bases for J; bases not matched to a gene: 9. Germline CDR1 and CDR2: SNHLY and FYNNEI. The CDR3 length is 16 residues.

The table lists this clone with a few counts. CDR3 in amino acids: CASSQDSQGGIYGYTF. The CDR3 nucleotides are TGCGCCAGCAGCCAAGATTCGCAAGGGGGAATCTATGGCTACACCTTC. The chain carries TRBV4-1 and TRBJ1-2, with D perhaps TRBD1 (6 bases). Germline V gene sequence: CDR1 MGHRA, CDR2 YSYEKL. Trimming removed 0 bases from V and 4 bases from J, with 15 bases in between. The CDR3 is 16 residues long.

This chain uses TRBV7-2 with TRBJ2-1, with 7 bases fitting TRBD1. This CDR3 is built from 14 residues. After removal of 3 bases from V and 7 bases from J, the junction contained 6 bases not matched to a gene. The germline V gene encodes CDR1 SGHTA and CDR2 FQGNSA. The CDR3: CASSFGETGNEQFF. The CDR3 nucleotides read TGTGCCAGCAGCTTTGGAGAGACAGGGAATGAGCAGTTCTTC.

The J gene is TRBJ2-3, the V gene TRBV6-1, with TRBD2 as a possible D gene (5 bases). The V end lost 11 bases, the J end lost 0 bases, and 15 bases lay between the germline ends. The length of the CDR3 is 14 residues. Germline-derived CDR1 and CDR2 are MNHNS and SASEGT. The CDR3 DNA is TGTGCCCATCGGGAACAGCCTAGCACAGATACGCAGTATTTT. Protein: CAHREQPSTDTQYF.

The CDR3 loop is CASSPPRNRGGNEQFF. The CDR3 DNA reads as TGTGCCAGCAGCCCCCCAAGGAACAGGGGAGGTAATGAGCAGTTCTTC. V usage is TRBV9 and J usage is TRBJ2-1; possibly TRBD1 for D (7 bases). The CDR3 loop spans 16 amino acids. Trimming removed 4 bases from V and 7 bases from J, with 21 bases in between. The germline V gene encodes CDR1 SGDLS and CDR2 YYNGEE.

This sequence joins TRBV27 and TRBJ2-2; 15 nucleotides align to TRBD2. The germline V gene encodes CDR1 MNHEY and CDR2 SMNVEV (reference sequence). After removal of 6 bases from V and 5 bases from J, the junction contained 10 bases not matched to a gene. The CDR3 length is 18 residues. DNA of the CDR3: TGTGCCAGCAGGCGAGGACTAGCGGGAGGGCTGGGGACCGGGGAGCTGTTTTTT. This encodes CASRRGLAGGLGTGELFF.

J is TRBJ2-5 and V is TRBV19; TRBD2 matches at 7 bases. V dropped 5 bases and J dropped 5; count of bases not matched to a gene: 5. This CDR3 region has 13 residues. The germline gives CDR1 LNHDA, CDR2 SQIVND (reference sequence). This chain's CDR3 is CASSSWGGETQYF. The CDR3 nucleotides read TGTGCCAGTAGTTCCTGGGGGGGTGAGACCCAGTACTTC.

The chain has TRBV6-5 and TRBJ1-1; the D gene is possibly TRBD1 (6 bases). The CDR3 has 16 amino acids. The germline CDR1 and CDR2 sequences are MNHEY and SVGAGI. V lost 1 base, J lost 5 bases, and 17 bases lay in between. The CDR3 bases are TGTGCCAGCAGTTACTTAGGGGGAACTGCCAGTACTGAAGCTTTCTTT. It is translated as CASSYLGGTASTEAFF.

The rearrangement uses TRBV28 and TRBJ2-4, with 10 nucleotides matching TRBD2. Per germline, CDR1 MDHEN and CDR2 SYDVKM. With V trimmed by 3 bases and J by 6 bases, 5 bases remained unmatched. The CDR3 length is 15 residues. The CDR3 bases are TGTGCCAGCAGTTTGCTAGCGGGAGATGGAAACATTCAGTACTTC. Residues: CASSLLAGDGNIQYF. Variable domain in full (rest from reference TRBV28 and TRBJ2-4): DVKVTQSSRYLVKRTGEKVFLECVQDMDHENMFWYRQDPGLGLRLIYFSYDVKMKEKGDIPEGYSVSREKKERFSLILESASTNQTSMYLCASSLLAGDGNIQYFGAGTRLSVL.